Listed below are T cell receptor beta chains from one sample, sequenced in a study of TIL therapy for anti-PD-1-resistant metastatic lung cancer. The data were produced by immunoSEQ multiplex PCR, yet TCRdb's version contains in-frame clones alone and is incomplete. The sample holds about 50,000 clones, roughly 78% seen once. Sequencing was performed on blood, taken at baseline. The source is a woman between 30 and 79 years old with non-small cell lung cancer. The CDR3 runs from the conserved cysteine through the conserved F or W. D genes are given only for firm matches. Clone size is stated in some rows and not others, as once, few, many or a class when expanded.

>TRBJ1-2|TRBD1|15|TRBV27|few
CASSPNRDRVEGYTF
TGTGCCAGCAGTCCCAACCGGGACAGGGTCGAAGGCTACACCTTC
>TRBJ1-5|NA|15|TRBV7-2|few
CASSPTSGEGQPQHF
TGTGCCAGCAGCCCAACATCAGGGGAAGGACAGCCCCAGCATTTT
>TRBJ1-2|TRBD1|12|TRBV28|few
CASGQGAYGYTF
TGTGCCAGTGGGCAGGGGGCGTATGGCTACACCTTC
>TRBJ1-3|NA|16|TRBV29-1|NA
CSVEDLGVRSGNTIYF
TGCAGCGTTGAAGATCTGGGGGTCCGCTCTGGAAACACCATATATTTT
>TRBJ2-1|NA|12|TRBV30|NA
CAWSVVGWEQFF
TGTGCCTGGAGTGTTGTAGGCTGGGAGCAGTTCTTC
>TRBJ1-1|NA|16|TRBV18|NA
CASSPTRPQGNTEAFF
TGTGCCAGCTCACCGACAAGGCCTCAGGGGAACACTGAAGCTTTCTTT
>TRBJ2-7|NA|20|TRBV4-3|NA
CASSLIRWGQEDGGQNEQYF
TGCGCCAGCAGCCTCATTCGATGGGGACAGGAGGACGGGGGGCAAAACGAGCAGTACTTC
>TRBJ1-1|NA|14|TRBV5-1|NA
CASSFLEPNTEAFF
TGCGCCAGCAGCTTTCTAGAGCCGAACACTGAAGCTTTCTTT
>TRBJ1-1|NA|13|TRBV5-1|NA
CASSWDGNTEAFF
TGCGCCAGCAGTTGGGACGGGAACACTGAAGCTTTCTTT
>TRBJ2-1|TRBD2|14|TRBV5-8|NA
CASSGRGGYNEQFF
TGTGCCAGCAGTGGGCGGGGGGGCTACAATGAGCAGTTCTTC
>TRBJ1-1|NA|13|TRBV11-1|NA
CASSLVGETEAFF
TGTGCCAGCAGCTTAGTGGGGGAGACTGAAGCTTTCTTT
>TRBJ2-7|TRBD2|15|TRBV15|NA
CATSRDWAGAYEQYF
TGTGCCACCAGCAGAGATTGGGCGGGGGCCTACGAGCAGTACTTC
>TRBJ2-7|NA|15|TRBV27|NA
CASSLLREDSYEQYF
TGTGCCAGCAGTTTATTGCGTGAGGATTCCTACGAGCAGTACTTC
>TRBJ1-5|NA|12|TRBV6-5|NA
CASRQGNQPQHF
TGTGCCAGCAGGCAGGGCAATCAGCCCCAGCATTTT
>TRBJ2-7|TRBD2|15|TRBV15|NA
CATSRELGTTYEQYF
TGTGCCACCAGCAGAGAATTAGGGACTACCTACGAGCAGTACTTC
>TRBJ1-4|NA|13|TRBV11-3|few
CASSLGAGEKLFF
TGTGCCAGCAGCTTAGGGGCAGGTGAAAAACTGTTTTTT
>TRBJ1-5|TRBD1|16|TRBV4-3|once
CASSPTYTGGGQPQHF
TGCGCCAGCAGCCCTACATATACAGGGGGCGGTCAGCCCCAGCATTTT
>TRBJ1-5|NA|15|TRBV7-8|NA
CASSLGVRAGQPQHF
TGTGCCAGCAGCTTAGGGGTCAGGGCGGGTCAGCCCCAGCATTTT
>TRBJ2-7|TRBD2|17|TRBV10-3|NA
CAISESLAGESSYEQYF
TGTGCCATCAGTGAGTCCCTAGCGGGGGAGAGCTCCTACGAGCAGTACTTC
>TRBJ1-5|NA|18|TRBV28|NA
CASSLASSGTSGNQPQHF
TGTGCCAGCAGTTTAGCTAGCTCAGGGACATCGGGGAATCAGCCCCAGCATTTT
>TRBJ1-6|NA|13|TRBV10-3|NA
CAISDGVTAPLHF
TGTGCCATCAGTGACGGGGTAACGGCACCCCTCCACTTT
>TRBJ1-6|NA|14|TRBV30|few
CAWSTHLGDSPLHF
TGTGCCTGGAGTACGCACCTGGGGGATTCACCCCTCCACTTT
>TRBJ1-1|TRBD1|17|TRBV2|few
CASRPQGFRHLNTEAFF
TGTGCCAGCAGGCCACAGGGGTTCCGTCACTTAAACACTGAAGCTTTCTTT
>TRBJ2-1|TRBD1|13|TRBV2|NA
CASTGQADNEQFF
TGTGCCAGCACCGGACAGGCGGACAATGAGCAGTTCTTC
>TRBJ1-1|NA|14|TRBV5-1|NA
CASSRGPMNTEAFF
TGCGCCAGCAGCCGCGGGCCGATGAACACTGAAGCTTTCTTT
>TRBJ1-1|NA|13|TRBV6-1|NA
CASSDGTNTEAFF
TGTGCCAGCAGTGACGGAACGAACACTGAAGCTTTCTTT